This entry concerns a single T cell receptor (beta chain). The sample is drawn from a study of OX40 agonist ivuxolimab in advanced cancers. Overall study context: Patients were dosed with the agonistic anti-OX40 (CD134) antibody ivuxolimab. Averaging about 60 years in age, with a range of about 23 to 85, the cohort was 65% to 90% male.

Libraries were prepared by immunoSEQ multiplex PCR; TCRdb keeps only in-frame clonotypes and omits some of them. This table holds approximately 60,000 clones, over 65% found once. This CDR3 comprises 15 residues. J lost 9 bases, V lost 6 bases, and 7 bases had no gene match. Germline CDR1 is MDHEN and CDR2 is SYDVKM. The V gene is TRBV28, the J gene TRBJ2-1, with 14 nucleotides matching TRBD2. The clonotype comes from an adult with an advanced solid tumor such as melanoma, head and neck, liver or kidney cancer. This specimen consisted of CD4+ or CD8+ T cells sorted from blood, obtained in a trial of the OX40 agonist ivuxolimab. The DNA of the CDR3 is TGTGCCAGCAGCCGGGGACTAGCGGGAGTGTTTGAGCAGTTCTTC. Protein product: CASSRGLAGVFEQFF.